This TCR beta chain is from a study of shared clonotypes between healthy human individuals. Germline-derived CDR1 and CDR2 are MNHEY and SVGAGI. The CDR3 covers 14 residues. Deletions cut 0 bases from V and 1 base from J, with 6 bases between. Replicate PCRs from sorted subsets contained 200 ng DNA, which is around 29,000 T cell genomes. As originally analysed: Junction-only immunoSEQ data arrived without quality scores, meaning filtering differed. Repertoires were generated with immunoSEQ multiplex PCR, while TCRdb's copy carries only in-frame clones and drops some. D and trimming were read from the DNA, whereas the V and J calls and clone size are those reported in that table. The sample includes about 2.3 million clones, 85% to 95% of them seen just once. Notes on this clone: The sample holds other DNA sequences that translate to the same CDR3.

The chain combines TRBV6-5 with TRBJ1-1; TRBD1 might be the D (5 bases). Source material: naive CD4+ T cells from PBMCs. Subset given: CD45RA+ positively selected. The receptor's source is a young man in good health. Some clones in this sample may be carry-over from other donors' samples. CDR3 region: CASSYSTANTEAFF. The CDR3 DNA reads as TGTGCCAGCAGTTACTCGACAGCGAACACTGAAGCTTTCTTT.